These 10 T cell receptor beta chains were sequenced from one sample in a study of blood T cell repertoires in COVID-19. TCRdb's table, derived via immunoSEQ multiplex PCR, lists solely in-frame clones and lacks some. Of under 200,000 clones in the sample, 85% were seen once. Sample: peripheral blood. The receptors shown here come from an older woman with COVID-19, enrolled during active disease.

This clone turned up a few times. V and J are TRBV5-1 and TRBJ1-1; D remains unclear. V lost 1 base and J lost 3, with 13 bases in between. The CDR3 spans 15 residues. Germline V gene lookup returns CDR1 SGHRS and CDR2 YFSETQ. CDR3 bases: TGCGCCAGCAGCTTGCGGCCTCGGGAGGACACTGAAGCTTTCTTT. Translated: CASSLRPREDTEAFF.

The rearrangement joins TRBV10-2 to TRBJ1-3; D not certain. The V gene lost 5 bases and the J gene lost 4 bases, with 3 bases spanning the gap. Germline CDR1 and CDR2: WSHSY and SAAADI. CDR3 length: 11 amino acids. For the CDR3, the DNA is TGCGCCAGCAGTCCGGGAAACACCATATATTTT. Its translation is CASSPGNTIYF.

The chain employs TRBV2 and TRBJ1-5; possible D gene TRBD1, 6 bases. There are 17 residues in the CDR3. Trimming took off 4 bases at V and 2 bases at J, with 18 bases between the two ends. Germline V gene sequence: CDR1 SNHLY, CDR2 FYNNEI. CDR3 in amino acids: CASSGGRSGGGNQPQHF. The CDR3 DNA reads as TGTGCCAGCAGTGGGGGCAGGTCGGGGGGCGGCAATCAGCCCCAGCATTTT.

The rearrangement joins TRBV5-1 to TRBJ2-1; D remains ambiguous. The CDR3 covers 18 residues. Trimming pared 4 bases from V and 9 bases from J, leaving 29 bases between. Germline loops: CDR1 SGHRS, CDR2 YFSETQ. In nucleotides, the CDR3 is TGCGCCAGCAGCGACTCCCGCCGCGGCGGTCGCCGGGTCGGTGAGCAGTTCTTC. Encoded protein: CASSDSRRGGRRVGEQFF.

The chain combines TRBV4-2 with TRBJ1-2, with 7 bases identical to TRBD1. The junction had 5 bases not matched to a gene; V was cut back by 1 base and J by 6 bases. CDR3 length equals 14 residues. CDR1 LGHNA and CDR2 YNFKEQ come from the germline V gene. CDR3 sequence: CASSQGDRVHGYTF. Written as DNA, the CDR3 is TGTGCCAGCAGCCAAGGCGACAGGGTGCATGGCTACACCTTC.

The chain employs TRBV4-1 and TRBJ1-6; no clear D. Germline CDR1 is MGHRA and CDR2 is YSYEKL. The V end lost 7 bases, the J end lost 9 bases, and 13 bases lay between the germline ends. The CDR3 runs 13 residues. The DNA for the CDR3 is TGCGCCAGCAAAGCCCAGGTCGCTTCACCCCTCCACTTT. As protein: CASKAQVASPLHF.

The J gene is TRBJ1-3, the V gene TRBV5-4; possibly TRBD1 for D (5 bases). The CDR3 is 15 residues long. Trimming removed 0 bases from V and 1 base from J, with 8 bases in between. Germline V gene data show CDR1 as SGHNT and CDR2 as YYREEE (reference sequence). CDR3 nucleotides: TGTGCCAGCAGCTTGGCCCAGGGATCTGGAAACACCATATATTTT. Amino acid sequence: CASSLAQGSGNTIYF. Full variable domain (missing parts from reference TRBV5-4 and TRBJ1-3): ETGVTQSPTHLIKTRGQQVTLRCSSQSGHNTVSWYQQALGQGPQFIFQYYREEENGRGNFPPRFSGLQFPNYSSELNVNALELDDSALYLCASSLAQGSGNTIYFGEGSWLTVV.

V usage is TRBV7-3 and J usage is TRBJ1-6; 10 nucleotides align to TRBD1. The CDR3 sequence is 12 residues long. The germline gives CDR1 SGHTA, CDR2 FQGTGA. V lost 8 bases, J lost 10 bases, and 2 bases stayed unmatched. The CDR3 sequence is CASGTGASPLHF. CDR3 sequence (DNA): TGTGCCAGCGGGACAGGGGCCTCACCCCTCCACTTT.

The J gene is TRBJ2-3, the V gene TRBV2, with a weak D call TRBD2 (6 bases). The V gene's germline CDR1 is SNHLY and CDR2 FYNNEI. V was shortened by 8 bases and J by 2 bases, with 14 bases between the two germline ends. The CDR3 covers 14 residues. Here the CDR3 DNA reads TGTGCCAGCTCCCGGGAGCCGTTCACAGATACGCAGTATTTT. Amino acids: CASSREPFTDTQYF.

The chain has TRBV7-6 and TRBJ2-5; TRBD2 matches 11 bases. In germline, CDR1 is SGHVS, CDR2 FNYEAQ. V shed 5 bases, J shed 7 bases, and the junction held 12 bases outside the gene matches. The CDR3 is 16 residues long. Here the CDR3 DNA reads TGTGCCAGCAGCCCGCGTAGCGGGGGGGCCTATGGGACCCAGTACTTC. It encodes CASSPRSGGAYGTQYF.